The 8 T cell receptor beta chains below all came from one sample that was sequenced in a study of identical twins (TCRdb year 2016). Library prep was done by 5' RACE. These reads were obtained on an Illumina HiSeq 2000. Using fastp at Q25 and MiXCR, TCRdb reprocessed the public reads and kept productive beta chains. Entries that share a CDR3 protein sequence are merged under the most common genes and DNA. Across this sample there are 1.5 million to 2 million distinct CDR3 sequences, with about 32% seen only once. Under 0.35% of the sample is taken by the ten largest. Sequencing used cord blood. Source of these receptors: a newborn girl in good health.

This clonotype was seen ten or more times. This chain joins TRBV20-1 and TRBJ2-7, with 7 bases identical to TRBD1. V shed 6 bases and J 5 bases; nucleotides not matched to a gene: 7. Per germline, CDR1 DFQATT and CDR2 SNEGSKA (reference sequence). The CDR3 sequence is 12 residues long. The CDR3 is CSAPKQGDEQYF. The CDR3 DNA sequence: TGCAGTGCCCCCAAGCAGGGGGACGAGCAGTACTTC.

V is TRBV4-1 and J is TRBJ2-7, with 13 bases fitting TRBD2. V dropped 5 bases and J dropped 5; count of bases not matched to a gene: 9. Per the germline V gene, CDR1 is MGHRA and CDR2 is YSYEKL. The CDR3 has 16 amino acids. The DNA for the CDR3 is TGCGCCAGCAGCTCAGAAGGACTAGCGGGAGCCAACGAGCAGTACTTC. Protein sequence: CASSSEGLAGANEQYF.

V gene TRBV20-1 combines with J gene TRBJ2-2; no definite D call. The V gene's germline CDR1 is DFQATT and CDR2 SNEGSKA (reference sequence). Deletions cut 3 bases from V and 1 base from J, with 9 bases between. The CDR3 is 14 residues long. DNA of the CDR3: TGCAGTGCTAGTGCTAAAATGAACACCGGGGAGCTGTTTTTT. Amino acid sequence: CSASAKMNTGELFF.

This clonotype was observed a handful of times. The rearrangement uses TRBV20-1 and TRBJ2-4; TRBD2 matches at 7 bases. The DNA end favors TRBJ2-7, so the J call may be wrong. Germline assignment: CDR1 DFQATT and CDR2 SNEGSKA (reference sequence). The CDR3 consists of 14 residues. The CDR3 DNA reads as TGCAGTGCTAGGGGACTAAGCGGGATCTACGAGCAGTACTTC. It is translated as CSARGLSGIYEQYF.

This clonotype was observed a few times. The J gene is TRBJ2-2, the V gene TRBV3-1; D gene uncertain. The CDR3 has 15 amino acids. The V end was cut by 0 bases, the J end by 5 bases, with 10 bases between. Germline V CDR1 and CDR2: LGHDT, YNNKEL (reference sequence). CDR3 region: CASSQDPTPTGELFF. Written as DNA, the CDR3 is TGTGCCAGCAGCCAAGACCCCACCCCTACCGGGGAGCTGTTTTTT.

CDR3 sequence reads: CASSRTSFTGELFF. The CDR3 bases are TGTGCCAGCAGCCGGACTAGTTTCACCGGGGAGCTGTTTTTT. V usage is TRBV3-1 and J usage is TRBJ2-2; 7 positions agree with TRBD2. V was pared by 4 bases and J by 4 bases, with 3 bases of the junction left unmatched. This CDR3 is built from 14 residues. Germline CDR1 reads LGHDT; CDR2 reads YNNKEL (reference sequence).

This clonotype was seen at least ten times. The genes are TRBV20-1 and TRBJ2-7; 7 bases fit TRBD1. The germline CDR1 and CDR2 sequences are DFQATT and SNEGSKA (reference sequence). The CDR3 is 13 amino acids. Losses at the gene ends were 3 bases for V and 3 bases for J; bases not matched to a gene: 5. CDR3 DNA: TGCAGTGCTAGTGGACAGGCCCTCTACGAGCAGTACTTC. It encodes CSASGQALYEQYF.

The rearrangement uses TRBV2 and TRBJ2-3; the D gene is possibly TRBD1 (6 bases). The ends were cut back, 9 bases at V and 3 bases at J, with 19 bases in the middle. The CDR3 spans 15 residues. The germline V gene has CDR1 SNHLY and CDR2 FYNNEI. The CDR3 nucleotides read TGTGCCAGAGGGGAAGGGGTCAGGGGAACAGATACGCAGTATTTT. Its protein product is CARGEGVRGTDTQYF.